This T cell receptor beta chain was identified during a study of shared T cell receptors in the human thymus. Clones were read by immunoSEQ multiplex PCR, and TCRdb kept only the in-frame ones, dropping some. The sample gives 600,000 to 900,000 clones, 70% to 90% of which show up once; roughly 0.01% is in the top ten. The CDR3 contains 13 residues. Trimming removed 8 bases at V and 9 bases at J, with 17 bases between. The germline V gene encodes CDR1 MDHEN and CDR2 SYDVKM. These data were also reused for a study on human thymus T cells. That investigation notes: In corrective heart surgery, resections were taken, and these provided the thymus tissue.

The sequence was obtained from a girl under three years old with a congenital heart defect. J is TRBJ2-1 and V is TRBV28; D might be TRBD1 (6 bases). Sample: thymocytes. The CDR3 region is CASRMGASSEQFF. For the CDR3, the DNA is TGTGCCAGCCGGATGGGGGCCAGTAGTGAGCAGTTCTTC. Drawing the rest from reference TRBV28 and TRBJ2-1, the complete variable domain is DVKVTQSSRYLVKRTGEKVFLECVQDMDHENMFWYRQDPGLGLRLIYFSYDVKMKEKGDIPEGYSVSREKKERFSLILESASTNQTSMYLCASRMGASSEQFFGPGTRLTVL.